A single sample is the source of the 19 T cell receptor beta chains below, sequenced in a study of T cells in Graves' hyperthyroidism and ophthalmopathy. Amplification of TCR beta CDR3 regions was performed using RNA transcripts as template. A first-round RT-PCR of the TCR CDR3 used the HTBI primer set. TCRdb fed the multiplex PCR reads into MiXCR, producing one record per CDR3 protein. The repertoire includes around 300,000 distinct CDR3 sequences, 13% of them detected once, and 6% to 8% sits in the top ten. The sample consisted of blood. These receptors originate from a woman younger than 45 with Graves' hyperthyroidism that later progressed to Graves' ophthalmopathy.

V usage is TRBV29-1 and J usage is TRBJ2-1, with 8 bases that match TRBD2. The CDR3 extends over 14 amino acids. The trim removed 1 base at V and 7 bases at J, leaving 6 bases unmatched. Germline V gene sequence: CDR1 SQVTM, CDR2 ANQGSEA. The DNA of the CDR3 is TGCAGCGTTGAAGCAGCGGGAGTGTTGAATGAGCAGTTCTTC. It translates to CSVEAAGVLNEQFF.

This clonotype was seen only a few times. This sequence joins TRBV9 and TRBJ2-3, with 7 nucleotides matching TRBD1. Looked up from germline, CDR1 is SGDLS and CDR2 is YYNGEE. The junction had 7 bases not matched to a gene; V was cut back by 3 bases and J by 6 bases. The CDR3 consists of 14 residues. DNA for the CDR3: TGTGCCAGCAGCGAGGGGACAGTCGCGGATACGCAGTATTTT. Amino acid sequence: CASSEGTVADTQYF.

This clonotype was counted at least ten times. V and J are TRBV6-1 and TRBJ1-4, with a possible D match to TRBD1 (5 bases). Deletions cut 6 bases from V and 8 bases from J, with 13 bases between. Germline V gene lookup returns CDR1 MNHNS and CDR2 SASEGT. This CDR3 comprises 13 residues. Here the CDR3 reads CASSRGLDEKLFF. CDR3 DNA: TGTGCCAGCAGCCGGGGCCTGGACGAAAAACTGTTTTTT.

There are many counts of this clonotype. The rearrangement joins TRBV27 to TRBJ1-5, with 9 bases matching TRBD1. This CDR3 contains 14 residues. The germline CDR1 and CDR2 sequences are MNHEY and SMNVEV (reference sequence). After removal of 5 bases from V and 5 bases from J, the junction contained 4 bases not matched to a gene. The CDR3 spells CASSPGTGYQPQHF. CDR3 sequence (DNA): TGTGCCAGCAGTCCCGGGACAGGGTATCAGCCCCAGCATTTT.

This clonotype was seen many times. The chain carries TRBV28 and TRBJ1-4; no definite D call. V lost 4 bases to trimming and J lost 5 bases, with 14 bases between them. The germline V gene encodes CDR1 MDHEN and CDR2 SYDVKM. The CDR3 extends over 15 amino acids. The CDR3 region is CASSSRRTANEKLFF. The CDR3 DNA is TGTGCCAGCAGTTCCCGACGGACTGCAAATGAAAAACTGTTTTTT.

The chain employs TRBV24-1 and TRBJ2-1; D not certain. Germline V lookup: CDR1 KGHDR, CDR2 SFDVKD. CDR3 length: 13 amino acids. The V and J ends lost 3 bases and 9 bases respectively, with 11 bases between them. The CDR3 reads CATSDLPTGEQFF. In DNA, the CDR3 is TGTGCCACCAGTGATCTGCCAACGGGTGAGCAGTTCTTC.

This clonotype was counted many times. This rearrangement joins TRBV6-1 to TRBJ2-5; D not certain. With 6 bases removed from V and 5 bases from J, the gap between germline ends came to 19 bases. Per germline, CDR1 MNHNS and CDR2 SASEGT. The CDR3 totals 15 residues. The CDR3 loop reads CASSDSVATRETQYF. In DNA form, the CDR3 reads TGTGCCAGCAGCGACTCGGTTGCCACCCGGGAGACCCAGTACTTC.

Details on this clonotype: Given a much more abundant clone one base away, this may be a read error. This chain uses TRBV27 with TRBJ1-1; weak D call: TRBD1 (6 bases). The CDR3 consists of 15 residues. Germline V lookup: CDR1 MNHEY, CDR2 SMNVEV (reference sequence). With 5 bases removed from V and 0 bases from J, the gap between germline ends came to 13 bases. The CDR3 DNA reads TGTGCCAGCAGTCCCAGGGGCAGACTGAACACTGAAGCTTTCTTT. Its protein is CASSPRGRLNTEAFF.

The chain is built from TRBV2 and TRBJ2-3, with TRBD1 identical over 10 bases. This CDR3 is 13 amino acids long. Losses at the gene ends were 11 bases for V and 2 bases for J; bases not matched to a gene: 4. CDR1 is SNHLY, CDR2 FYNNEI, per germline. The CDR3 region is CAGGTGATDTQYF. The CDR3, as DNA: TGTGCCGGCGGGACAGGGGCCACAGATACGCAGTATTTT. The entire variable domain, with the rest obtained from reference TRBV2 and TRBJ2-3, is as follows: EPEVTQTPSHQVTQMGQEVILRCVPISNHLYFYWYRQILGQKVEFLVSFYNNEISEKSEIFDDQFSVERPDGSNFTLKIRSTKLEDSAMYFCAGGTGATDTQYFGPGTRLTVL.

This clonotype came up many times. The J gene is TRBJ2-2, the V gene TRBV6-1, with D maybe TRBD2 (6 bases). The germline gives CDR1 MNHNS, CDR2 SASEGT. The CDR3 extends over 14 amino acids. Trimming cost V 11 bases and J 4 bases, with 17 bases left between them. CDR3 loop: CASAAGRITGELFF. The DNA for the CDR3 is TGTGCCTCCGCGGCGGGAAGAATCACCGGGGAGCTGTTTTTT.

This clonotype occurred many times. The V and J genes are TRBV5-1 and TRBJ2-7; D not resolved. The CDR3 covers 16 residues. In germline, CDR1 is SGHRS, CDR2 YFSETQ. Trimming pared 0 bases from V and 0 bases from J, leaving 13 bases between. CDR3 sequence reads: CASSLVGDFDSYEQYF. DNA of the CDR3: TGCGCCAGCAGCTTGGTGGGTGACTTCGACTCCTACGAGCAGTACTTC.

This clonotype was observed many times. This chain connects TRBV24-1 to TRBJ1-5; D gene uncertain. Trimming shortened V by 3 bases and J by 3 bases, and 8 bases separated the two germline ends. The CDR3 length is 14 residues. From germline, CDR1 is KGHDR and CDR2 SFDVKD. The CDR3 bases are TGTGCCACCAGTGATGCAGGTTTCAATCAGCCCCAGCATTTT. Amino acid sequence: CATSDAGFNQPQHF.

This clonotype has more than one count but fewer than ten. The rearrangement links TRBV29-1 to TRBJ2-1; 11 nucleotides agree with TRBD2. This CDR3 region has 14 residues. Germline trimming cut 2 bases from V and 7 bases from J; bases unmatched to any gene: 4. Germline V gives CDR1 SQVTM, CDR2 ANQGSEA. The CDR3 here is CSVELAGGWNEQFF. CDR3 nucleotides: TGCAGCGTTGAATTAGCGGGAGGGTGGAATGAGCAGTTCTTC.

This clonotype was seen a handful of times. The chain couples TRBV6-5 to TRBJ2-3; 10 bases match TRBD1. The CDR3 covers 18 residues. With 4 bases clipped from V and 1 base from J, the junction kept 11 bases outside the gene matches. CDR1 and CDR2 from the germline V gene are MNHEY and SVGAGI. CDR3 DNA sequence: TGTGCCAGCAGTTCCTTGAGGTGGGACAGGGGTGGCACAGATACGCAGTATTTT. It is translated as CASSSLRWDRGGTDTQYF.

This clonotype has a handful of counts. This chain links TRBV27 with TRBJ1-1; D is unresolved. The CDR3 loop spans 16 amino acids. Trimming took 2 bases from V and 5 from J, leaving 18 bases between them. The germline CDR1 and CDR2 sequences are MNHEY and SMNVEV (reference sequence). The CDR3: CASSLASGTVGTEAFF. As DNA, the CDR3 is TGTGCCAGCAGTTTAGCGTCAGGAACAGTGGGAACTGAAGCTTTCTTT.

Ten or more counts support this clonotype. The chain links TRBV28 to TRBJ2-4; TRBD1 aligns across 9 bases. The CDR3 extends over 14 amino acids. Germline-derived CDR1 and CDR2 are MDHEN and SYDVKM. V shed 5 bases, J shed 7 bases, and the junction held 6 bases outside the gene matches. The CDR3 is CASSPPDRGNIQYF. Written as DNA, the CDR3 is TGTGCCAGCAGTCCCCCCGACAGGGGGAACATTCAGTACTTC.

This clonotype was counted only a few times. V is TRBV4-3 and J is TRBJ2-6; D is possibly TRBD1 (6 bases). With 0 bases removed from V and 0 bases from J, the gap between germline ends came to 15 bases. CDR1 LGHNA and CDR2 YSLEER come from the germline V gene. The CDR3 length is 19 residues. The DNA for the CDR3 is TGCGCCAGCAGCCAAGATGGTGGCAGGGGTTACTCTGGGGCCAACGTCCTGACTTTC. Residues: CASSQDGGRGYSGANVLTF.

At least ten counts were recorded for this clonotype. The rearrangement links TRBV28 to TRBJ2-7; D is unresolved. This CDR3 is 16 amino acids long. Germline lookup yields CDR1 MDHEN and CDR2 SYDVKM. Trimming pared 4 bases from V and 0 bases from J, leaving 16 bases between. The CDR3 is CASSSLGDASSYEQYF. CDR3 sequence (DNA): TGTGCCAGCAGTTCCCTAGGTGATGCTAGCTCCTACGAGCAGTACTTC.

This clonotype was recorded at least ten times. The rearrangement links TRBV28 to TRBJ1-4; perhaps TRBD1 as D (5 bases). Germline lookup yields CDR1 MDHEN and CDR2 SYDVKM. V was pared by 6 bases and J by 8 bases, with 13 bases between. The CDR3 runs 13 residues. The DNA of the CDR3 is TGTGCCAGCAGAGAAGGGGTAGAAGAAAAACTGTTTTTT. It specifies CASREGVEEKLFF. Drawing the rest from reference TRBV28 and TRBJ1-4, the complete variable domain is DVKVTQSSRYLVKRTGEKVFLECVQDMDHENMFWYRQDPGLGLRLIYFSYDVKMKEKGDIPEGYSVSREKKERFSLILESASTNQTSMYLCASREGVEEKLFFGSGTQLSVL.